This entry concerns a single T cell receptor beta chain. Using its own MiXCR run on the 5' RACE reads, TCRdb lists one record per CDR3 protein. Here the sample spans approximately 680,000 distinct CDR3 sequences, 7% to 7.5% being singletons. This entry belongs to a study of identical twins. Separately, the same data were catalogued under a study of yellow fever vaccine responses in identical twins.

This sequence was found in a woman aged 18-35 years in good health. The sample taken for sequencing was PBMCs.

CDR3 amino acids: CASMLDSATTSNQPQHF. The CDR3 DNA reads TGTGCCAGCATGCTAGATTCCGCTACCACTAGCAATCAGCCCCAGCATTTT. V gene TRBV6-1 combines with J gene TRBJ1-5, with no clear D. CDR3 size: 17 residues. Trimming removed 7 bases from V and 0 bases from J, with 19 bases in between. Germline V gene data show CDR1 as MNHNS and CDR2 as SASEGT.